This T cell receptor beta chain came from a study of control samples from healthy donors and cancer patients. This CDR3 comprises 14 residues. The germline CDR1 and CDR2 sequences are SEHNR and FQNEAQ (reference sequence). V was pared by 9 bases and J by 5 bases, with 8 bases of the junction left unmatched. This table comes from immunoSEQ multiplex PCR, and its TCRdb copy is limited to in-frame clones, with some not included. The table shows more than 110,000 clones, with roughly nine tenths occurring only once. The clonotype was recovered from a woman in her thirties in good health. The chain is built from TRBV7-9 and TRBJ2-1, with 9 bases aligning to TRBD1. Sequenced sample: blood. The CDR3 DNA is TGTGCCAGTCCGGGACAGGGCCTTGACAATGAGCAGTTCTTC. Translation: CASPGQGLDNEQFF.